The next 23 T cell receptor beta chains were all read from a single sample in a study of blood T cell repertoires in COVID-19. Produced via immunoSEQ multiplex PCR; TCRdb's table is partial and in-frame only. The data show over 250,000 clones, over 85% seen once. The sample comprised PBMCs or T cells enriched from blood (not recorded which). The receptors were gathered from a woman between 55 and 75 years old who had recovered from COVID-19.

The rearrangement joins TRBV3-1 (or the pseudogene TRBV3-2) to TRBJ2-1; 8 bases are shared with TRBD2. The trim removed 6 bases at V and 9 bases at J, leaving 10 bases unmatched. Germline V gene lookup returns CDR1 LGHDT and CDR2 YNNKEL (reference sequence). This CDR3 comprises 14 residues. DNA for the CDR3: TGTGCCAGCAGTATGATAGCGGGGCGTGGTGAGCAGTTCTTC. As protein: CASSMIAGRGEQFF.

The chain joins TRBV30 to TRBJ1-5; D is ambiguous. In germline, CDR1 is GTSNPN, CDR2 SVGIG (reference sequence). V was pared by 3 bases and J by 0 bases, with 9 bases between. This CDR3 region has 14 residues. The CDR3 DNA is TGTGCCTGGAGCGTCACAAATAGCAATCAGCCCCAGCATTTT. Its translation: CAWSVTNSNQPQHF.

The gene calls are TRBV28 and TRBJ2-7, with 7 bases matching TRBD1. Germline CDR1 reads MDHEN; CDR2 reads SYDVKM. The CDR3 runs 13 residues. Germline trimming cut 7 bases from V and 2 bases from J; bases unmatched to any gene: 5. In DNA form, the CDR3 reads TGTGCCAGCACTCAAGGACAGGCCTACGAGCAGTACTTC. Protein: CASTQGQAYEQYF.

This chain connects TRBV5-1 to TRBJ1-4, with D possibly matching TRBD1 (6 bases). V was shortened by 2 bases and J by 7 bases, with 12 bases between the two germline ends. CDR1 and CDR2 from the germline V gene are SGHRS and YFSETQ. The CDR3 has 14 residues. For the CDR3, the DNA is TGCGCCAGCAGCTTCGGGGGGCAGATTGAAAAACTGTTTTTT. This codes for CASSFGGQIEKLFF. The full variable domain, completed using reference TRBV5-1 and TRBJ1-4, is KAGVTQTPRYLIKTRGQQVTLSCSPISGHRSVSWYQQTPGQGLQFLFEYFSETQRNKGNFPGRFSGRQFSNSRSEMNVSTLELGDSALYLCASSFGGQIEKLFFGSGTQLSVL.

The rearrangement joins TRBV2 to TRBJ2-5; maybe TRBD2 (5 bases). The CDR3 is made up of 13 amino acids. V was shortened by 7 bases and J by 5 bases, with 14 bases between the two germline ends. CDR1 and CDR2 from the germline V gene are SNHLY and FYNNEI. CDR3 sequence reads: CASTPGPGETQYF. The CDR3 bases are TGTGCCAGCACCCCGGGCCCGGGGGAGACCCAGTACTTC.

This chain joins TRBV15 and TRBJ2-1; TRBD2 agrees at 11 bases. Germline CDR1 and CDR2: LNHNV and YYDKDF (reference sequence). The junction had 13 bases not matched to a gene; V was cut back by 0 bases and J by 3 bases. The CDR3 is 20 amino acids. CDR3 DNA sequence: TGTGCCACCAGCAGAGATCAGACTAGCGGGATAGGTTTGTACTACAATGAGCAGTTCTTC. It codes for CATSRDQTSGIGLYYNEQFF.

The V call is TRBV2, the J call TRBJ2-1, with a tentative D call TRBD1 (5 bases). Trimming cost V 3 bases and J 6 bases, with 12 bases left between them. The germline gives CDR1 SNHLY, CDR2 FYNNEI. This CDR3 is 14 amino acids long. The DNA for the CDR3 is TGTGCCAGCAGTGATGGGGCAGGGTCCAATGAGCAGTTCTTC. It translates to CASSDGAGSNEQFF.

The V and J genes are TRBV5-1 and TRBJ1-6; 10 nucleotides line up with TRBD1. This CDR3 contains 14 residues. Trimming took 5 bases from V and 8 from J; bases not matched to a gene: 4. Germline values: CDR1 SGHRS, CDR2 YFSETQ. CDR3 protein: CASSPGTGDSPLHF. Here the CDR3 DNA reads TGCGCCAGCAGTCCCGGGACAGGGGATTCACCCCTCCACTTT.

This chain links TRBV28 with TRBJ2-1, with TRBD2 matching 9 bases. The CDR3 loop spans 15 amino acids. Germline CDR1 MDHEN, CDR2 SYDVKM. The ends lost 8 bases at V and 4 bases at J; junction bases unmatched: 9. The CDR3 coding sequence is TGTGCCAGCTTGAATAGCGGGGGTCCTTACAATGAGCAGTTCTTC. Encoded protein: CASLNSGGPYNEQFF.

The chain combines TRBV19 with TRBJ1-2, with D unclear. Germline V gene sequence: CDR1 LNHDA, CDR2 SQIVND (reference sequence). The V gene lost 6 bases and the J gene lost 2 bases, with 7 bases spanning the gap. There are 12 residues in the CDR3. DNA for the CDR3: TGTGCCAGTAGCCCAGAAAACTATGGCTACACCTTC. Amino acid sequence: CASSPENYGYTF.

The CDR3 region is CAISALQIGQGTYNEQFF. The CDR3 DNA reads as TGTGCCATCAGTGCCCTCCAAATCGGACAGGGGACCTACAATGAGCAGTTCTTC. The chain uses TRBV10-3 and TRBJ2-1; 9 positions match TRBD1. The CDR3 spans 18 residues. J gave up 2 bases and V 4 bases, and 12 bases lay outside the gene matches. Germline V lookup: CDR1 ENHRY, CDR2 SYGVKD.

The rearrangement links TRBV29-1 to TRBJ2-1, with 11 nucleotides matching TRBD2. Unmatched junction bases numbered 11, after V lost 7 bases and J lost 9 bases. Per germline, CDR1 SQVTM and CDR2 ANQGSEA. The CDR3 extends over 14 amino acids. CDR3 protein: CSASRLAGRVEQFF. CDR3 DNA: TGCAGCGCCTCACGACTAGCGGGGCGGGTTGAGCAGTTCTTC.

This clone showed up just once. DNA of the CDR3: TGTGCCTGGAGTGTACTCTCTGAAGCTTTCTTT. Protein product: CAWSVLSEAFF. V and J are TRBV30 and TRBJ1-1, with D uncertain. Germline CDR1 is GTSNPN and CDR2 is SVGIG (reference sequence). The CDR3 extends over 11 amino acids. V lost 0 bases and J 6 bases, leaving 5 bases between the germline ends.

The chain uses TRBV10-3 and TRBJ2-3; 10 nucleotides match TRBD1. CDR1 is ENHRY, CDR2 SYGVKD, per germline. This CDR3 has 13 residues. The junction had 4 bases not matched to a gene; V was cut back by 10 bases and J by 3 bases. CDR3 protein: CATVGQGTDTQYF. CDR3 DNA sequence: TGTGCCACCGTGGGACAGGGGACAGATACGCAGTATTTT.

The chain uses TRBV10-3 and TRBJ1-2; tentative D call: TRBD1 (5 bases). This CDR3 is built from 14 residues. Germline assignment: CDR1 ENHRY and CDR2 SYGVKD. With 5 bases removed from V and 2 bases from J, the gap between germline ends came to 12 bases. CDR3 amino acids: CAISTAGRNYGYTF. The DNA for the CDR3 is TGTGCCATCAGTACGGCGGGACGGAACTATGGCTACACCTTC.

The rearrangement joins TRBV4-2 to TRBJ1-4; tentatively, D is TRBD1 (6 bases). Germline V gives CDR1 LGHNA, CDR2 YNFKEQ. The CDR3 extends over 16 amino acids. V was shortened by 0 bases and J by 5 bases, with 13 bases between the two germline ends. The CDR3 DNA reads TGTGCCAGCAGCCAAGACGTCGGACAGAAGAATGAAAAACTGTTTTTT. It codes for CASSQDVGQKNEKLFF.

This clone was observed once. V and J are TRBV6-5 and TRBJ2-7; TRBD1 matches 9 bases. CDR3 length: 15 amino acids. Trimming cost V 4 bases and J 6 bases; bases outside gene matches: 10. Germline V gene sequence: CDR1 MNHEY, CDR2 SVGAGI. The CDR3, as DNA: TGTGCCAGCAGTTCCGAGGGGACAGGGTTGTTCGAGCAGTACTTC. This codes for CASSSEGTGLFEQYF.

The chain carries TRBV9 and TRBJ1-1; D not resolved. The length of the CDR3 is 14 residues. V gave up 4 bases and J gave up 4 bases, with 14 bases separating them. From germline, CDR1 is SGDLS and CDR2 YYNGEE. The CDR3 loop reads CASSYDGEPTEAFF. The CDR3 DNA reads TGTGCCAGCAGCTATGACGGGGAACCCACTGAAGCTTTCTTT.

The chain has TRBV7-2 and TRBJ2-5; D is perhaps TRBD2 (7 bases). Germline CDR1 is SGHTA and CDR2 is FQGNSA. The V gene lost 4 bases and the J gene lost 2 bases, with 14 bases spanning the gap. The CDR3 contains 15 residues. Here the CDR3 reads CASSSIRGAQETQYF. In DNA, the CDR3 is TGTGCCAGCAGCTCAATCCGGGGGGCTCAAGAGACCCAGTACTTC.

About this clone: Within the sample, other DNA sequences also encode this same CDR3. The chain recombines TRBV5-6 with TRBJ1-5, with D unresolved. The CDR3 loop spans 12 amino acids. From germline, CDR1 is SGHDT and CDR2 YYEEEE. V lost 1 base to trimming and J lost 6 bases, with 5 bases between them. CDR3 residues: CASSLRGQPQHF. As DNA, the CDR3 is TGTGCCAGCAGCTTGCGGGGTCAGCCCCAGCATTTT.

The gene calls are TRBV30 and TRBJ2-7; D is unclear. The germline CDR1 and CDR2 sequences are GTSNPN and SVGIG (reference sequence). V was cut by 2 bases and J by 4 bases, with 9 bases left in between. This CDR3 comprises 12 residues. In nucleotides, the CDR3 is TGTGCCTGGAGTCTTTCCACTTACGAGCAGTACTTC. Protein: CAWSLSTYEQYF. Drawing the rest from reference TRBV30 and TRBJ2-7, the complete variable domain is SQTIHQWPATLVQPVGSPLSLECTVEGTSNPNLYWYRQAAGRGLQLLFYSVGIGQISSEVPQNLSASRPQDRQFILSSKKLLLSDSGFYLCAWSLSTYEQYFGPGTRLTVT.

The chain combines TRBV28 with TRBJ1-4; weak D call: TRBD1 (5 bases). Trimming removed 4 bases at V and 3 bases at J, with 15 bases between. Germline CDR1 MDHEN, CDR2 SYDVKM. This CDR3 region has 16 residues. CDR3 DNA sequence: TGTGCCAGCAGTTCCTCAGGGAAAGCAGCTAATGAAAAACTGTTTTTT. This codes for CASSSSGKAANEKLFF.

The chain employs TRBV7-2 and TRBJ1-5; possible D gene TRBD1, 6 bases. Germline CDR1 reads SGHTA; CDR2 reads FQGNSA. V was cut by 4 bases and J by 1 base, with 11 bases left in between. The CDR3 runs 15 residues. The CDR3 DNA is TGTGCCAGCAGCTCGAGGGGGGGCAGCAATCAGCCCCAGCATTTT. It translates to CASSSRGGSNQPQHF.